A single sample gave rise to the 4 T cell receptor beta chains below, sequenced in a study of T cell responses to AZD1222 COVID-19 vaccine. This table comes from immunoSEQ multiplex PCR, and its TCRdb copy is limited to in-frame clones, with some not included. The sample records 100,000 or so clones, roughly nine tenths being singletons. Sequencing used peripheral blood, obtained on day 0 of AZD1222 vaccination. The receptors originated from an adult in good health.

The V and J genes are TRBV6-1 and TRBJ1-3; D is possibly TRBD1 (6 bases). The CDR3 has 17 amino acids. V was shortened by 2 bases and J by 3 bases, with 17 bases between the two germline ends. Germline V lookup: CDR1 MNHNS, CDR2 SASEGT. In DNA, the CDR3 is TGTGCCAGCAGTGAACCCAGGCGAGGGGGGATTGGAAACACCATATATTTT. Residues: CASSEPRRGGIGNTIYF.

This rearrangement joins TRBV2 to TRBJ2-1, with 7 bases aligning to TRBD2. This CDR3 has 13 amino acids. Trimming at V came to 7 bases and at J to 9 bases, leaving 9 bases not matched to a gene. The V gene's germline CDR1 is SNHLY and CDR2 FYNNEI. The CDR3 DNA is TGTGCCAGCATGAGTACCGGGAGGACTGAGCAGTTCTTC. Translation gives CASMSTGRTEQFF.

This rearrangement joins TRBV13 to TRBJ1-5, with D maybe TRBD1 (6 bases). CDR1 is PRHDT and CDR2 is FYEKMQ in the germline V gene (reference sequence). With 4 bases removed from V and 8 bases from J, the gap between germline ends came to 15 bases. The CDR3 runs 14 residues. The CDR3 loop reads CASSWGAGIEPQHF. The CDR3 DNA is TGTGCCAGCAGCTGGGGGGCAGGGATCGAGCCCCAGCATTTT.

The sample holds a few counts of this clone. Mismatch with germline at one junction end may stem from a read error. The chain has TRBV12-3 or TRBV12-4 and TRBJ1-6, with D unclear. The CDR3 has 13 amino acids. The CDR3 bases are TGTGCCAGCTGTTTGTGGGGTGGGACACCCCTCCACTTT. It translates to CASCLWGGTPLHF.